Each of the 10 T cell receptor beta chains below was sequenced from the same sample in a study of T cell changes during pregnancy in multiple sclerosis. Generated by immunoSEQ multiplex PCR, the TCRdb table keeps only in-frame clones and is missing some. In the table there are fewer than 85,000 clones, about 92% of which are singletons. This material consisted of peripheral blood, taken before pregnancy. These receptors were taken from a female donor with multiple sclerosis, enrolled in a pregnancy study.

With regard to this clone: The junction and the germline gene differ at one end; a read error may be behind it. V is TRBV7-7 and J is TRBJ2-7; 15 bases map to TRBD2. This CDR3 is built from 20 residues. Germline V lookup: CDR1 SSHAT, CDR2 FNYEAQ (reference sequence). The CDR3 nucleotides read TGTGCTAGCAGCCTTAACATGGGACTAGCGGGAGGCGTAAGTTTTTACGAGCAGTACTTC. Residues: CASSLNMGLAGGVSFYEQYF. Full variable domain (missing parts from reference TRBV7-7 and TRBJ2-7): GAGVSQSPRYKVTKRGQDVTLRCDPISSHATLYWYQQALGQGPEFLTYFNYEAQPDKSGLPSDRFSAERPEGSISTLTIQRTEQRDSAMYRCASSLNMGLAGGVSFYEQYFGPGTRLTVT.

The genes are TRBV5-5 and TRBJ1-5; D is possibly TRBD1 (5 bases). Deletions cut 1 base from V and 0 bases from J, with 14 bases between. The germline gives CDR1 SGHKS, CDR2 YYEKEE (reference sequence). The CDR3 is made up of 17 amino acids. CDR3 nucleotides: TGTGCCAGCAGCTTGTTTATGGGGGGGTATAGCAATCAGCCCCAGCATTTT. Translation gives CASSLFMGGYSNQPQHF. Full variable domain (outside the CDR3, taken from reference TRBV5-5 and TRBJ1-5): DAGVTQSPTHLIKTRGQQVTLRCSPISGHKSVSWYQQVLGQGPQFIFQYYEKEERGRGNFPDRFSARQFPNYSSELNVNALLLGDSALYLCASSLFMGGYSNQPQHFGDGTRLSIL.

V is TRBV7-9 and J is TRBJ1-4, with 7 bases that match TRBD1. This CDR3 has 15 amino acids. V dropped 5 bases and J dropped 4; count of bases not matched to a gene: 7. Germline loops: CDR1 SEHNR, CDR2 FQNEAQ (reference sequence). The CDR3 sequence is CASSLKGQSNEKLFF. The CDR3, as DNA: TGTGCCAGCAGCCTAAAGGGACAGAGTAATGAAAAACTGTTTTTT.

The gene calls are TRBV30 and TRBJ2-1; possibly TRBD1 for D (6 bases). V was shortened by 7 bases and J by 14 bases, with 18 bases between the two germline ends. Germline V gene sequence: CDR1 GTSNPN, CDR2 SVGIG (reference sequence). The CDR3 has 11 amino acids. The CDR3 nucleotides read TGTGCCTCCATCTCCCAGGACAGAGAGTTCTTC. As protein: CASISQDREFF.

The chain links TRBV11-2 to TRBJ2-1; weak D call: TRBD1 (6 bases). CDR3 length: 12 residues. The germline V gene has CDR1 SGHAT and CDR2 FQNNGV. The ends were cut back, 1 base at V and 12 bases at J, with 10 bases in the middle. For the CDR3, the DNA is TGTGCCAGCAGCTTAGGAGTCAGGGGGCAGTTCTTC. This encodes CASSLGVRGQFF.

J is TRBJ1-3 and V is TRBV7-3; D remains ambiguous. CDR1 and CDR2 (germline): SGHTA, FQGTGA. The CDR3 covers 15 residues. Trimming cost V 0 bases and J 2 bases, with 8 bases left between them. DNA of the CDR3: TGTGCCAGCAGCTTAACTGGAGGACCTGGAAACACCATATATTTT. Residues: CASSLTGGPGNTIYF.

J is TRBJ2-4 and V is TRBV9; D perhaps matches TRBD1 (6 bases). CDR3 length: 15 residues. Trimming took off 4 bases at V and 5 bases at J, with 16 bases between the two ends. Germline assignment: CDR1 SGDLS and CDR2 YYNGEE. The CDR3 DNA sequence: TGTGCCAGCAGCCCCCGACAGGAGATGGAAAACATTCAGTACTTC. It encodes CASSPRQEMENIQYF.

The genes are TRBV28 and TRBJ1-3, with D unclear. Per the germline V gene, CDR1 is MDHEN and CDR2 is SYDVKM. This CDR3 is built from 16 residues. The V gene lost 6 bases and the J gene lost 3 bases, with 18 bases spanning the gap. In nucleotides, the CDR3 is TGTGCCAGCAGCCTCAGAGGGTCGGGCTATGGAAACACCATATATTTT. This encodes CASSLRGSGYGNTIYF.

This clone has a handful of counts. The chain couples TRBV2 to TRBJ2-2; D uncertain. This CDR3 is 13 amino acids long. Trimming removed 2 bases at V and 4 bases at J, with 5 bases between. Germline loops: CDR1 SNHLY, CDR2 FYNNEI. The CDR3 coding sequence is TGTGCCAGCAGTGAACGCAGCACCGGGGAGCTGTTTTTT. Translating gives CASSERSTGELFF.

The DNA of the CDR3 is TGTGCCAGCAGGGAGCTAGCGGACTCCACGGACGTGCAGTTCTTC. Encoded protein: CASRELADSTDVQFF. This rearrangement joins TRBV5-4 to TRBJ2-1, with TRBD2 matching over 7 bases. V dropped 5 bases and J dropped 12; count of bases not matched to a gene: 17. The CDR3 sequence is 15 residues long. Germline V gene lookup returns CDR1 SGHNT and CDR2 YYREEE (reference sequence).